The 5 T cell receptor beta chains below come from one sample, sequenced in a study of regulatory T cells in long-lasting Graves disease. The time point: persistent/refractory GD, antithyroid drugs over 5 years with positive TRAb. Extracted RNA from PBMCs served as the source of the TCR library. Assembly of TCR beta libraries relied on iRepertoire HTBI primers together with Arm-PCR of CDR3 regions. TCRdb redid the calling of the multiplex PCR reads with MiXCR, one entry per CDR3 protein. The repertoire holds around 340,000 distinct CDR3 sequences, with about 20% as singletons. This specimen consisted of peripheral blood mononuclear cells (PBMCs), obtained when the disease was refractory, from a patient treated with antithyroid drugs. Receptors were obtained from a female donor with Graves disease.

This clonotype appeared a few times. V gene TRBV5-8 combines with J gene TRBJ2-7, with TRBD2 as a possible D gene (6 bases). V lost 4 bases and J 4 bases, leaving 18 bases between the germline ends. Per the germline V gene, CDR1 is SGHTS and CDR2 is YDEGEE. The CDR3 is made up of 15 amino acids. The CDR3 coding sequence is TGTGCCAGCAGCAACCGGGACTCACACCCTTACGAGCAGTACTTC. It yields the protein CASSNRDSHPYEQYF.

In its sample, this clonotype was seen a few times. A read error may explain this, as a much larger clone is one base away. The chain uses TRBV12-3 or TRBV12-4 and TRBJ2-5, with 7 bases fitting TRBD1. This CDR3 is 12 amino acids long. The CDR3 protein is CASGTAQETQCF. The CDR3 DNA reads as TGTGCCAGCGGGACAGCACAAGAGACCCAGTGCTTC.

J is TRBJ2-2 and V is TRBV12-3 or TRBV12-4; D could derive from TRBD1 or TRBD2 (5 bases each). The CDR3 has 16 residues. V lost 2 bases, J lost 3 bases, and 13 bases lay in between. Here the CDR3 reads CASSLYSGTYTGELFF. CDR3 coding DNA: TGTGCCAGCAGTTTATATTCGGGGACCTACACCGGGGAGCTGTTTTTT.

This clonotype was observed a handful of times. The rearrangement joins TRBV3-1 to TRBJ2-4; TRBD1 is a possible D gene (6 bases). Germline V CDR1 and CDR2: LGHDT, YNNKEL (reference sequence). The CDR3 has 14 amino acids. Deletions cut 8 bases from V and 0 bases from J, with 11 bases between. CDR3 region: CASGGQLAKNIQYF. Written as DNA, the CDR3 is TGTGCCAGCGGAGGACAGTTAGCCAAAAACATTCAGTACTTC.

This clonotype was detected ten times or more. The chain combines TRBV27 with TRBJ2-5, with 12 positions matching TRBD2. Per germline, CDR1 MNHEY and CDR2 SMNVEV (reference sequence). The V gene end was trimmed by 7 bases and the J gene end by 5 bases; junction bases not matched to a gene: 8. The length of the CDR3 is 15 residues. The DNA of the CDR3 is TGTGCCAGCACACGACTAGCGGGAGCGGGGGAGACCCAGTACTTC. Translated, it gives CASTRLAGAGETQYF.